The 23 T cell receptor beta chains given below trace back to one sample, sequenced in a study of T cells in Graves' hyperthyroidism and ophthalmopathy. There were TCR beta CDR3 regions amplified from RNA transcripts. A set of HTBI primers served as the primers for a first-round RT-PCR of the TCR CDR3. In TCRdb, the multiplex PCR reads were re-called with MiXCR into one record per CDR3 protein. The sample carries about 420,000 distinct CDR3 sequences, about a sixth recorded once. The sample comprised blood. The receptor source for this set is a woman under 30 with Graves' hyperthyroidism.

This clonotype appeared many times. The CDR3 DNA follows: TGTGCCAGCAGTGAGGTTGATTTGGGTGAAGCTTTCTTT. Its translation: CASSEVDLGEAFF. The chain couples TRBV2 to TRBJ1-1; D remains ambiguous. Germline CDR1 is SNHLY and CDR2 is FYNNEI. Trimming shortened V by 3 bases and J by 7 bases, and 12 bases separated the two germline ends. This CDR3 comprises 13 residues.

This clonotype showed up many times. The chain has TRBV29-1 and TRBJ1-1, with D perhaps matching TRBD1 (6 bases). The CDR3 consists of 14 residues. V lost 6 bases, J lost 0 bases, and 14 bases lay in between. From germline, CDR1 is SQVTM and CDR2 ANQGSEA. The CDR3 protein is CSVDLQGMNTEAFF. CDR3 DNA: TGCAGCGTCGACCTACAGGGAATGAACACTGAAGCTTTCTTT.

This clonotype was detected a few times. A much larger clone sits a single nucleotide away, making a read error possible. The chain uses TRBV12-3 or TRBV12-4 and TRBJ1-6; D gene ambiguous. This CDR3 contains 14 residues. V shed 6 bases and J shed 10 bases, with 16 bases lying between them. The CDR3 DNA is TGTGCCAGCAGCCTCGGGTTGAGGGCGTCACCCCTCCACTTT. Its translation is CASSLGLRASPLHF.

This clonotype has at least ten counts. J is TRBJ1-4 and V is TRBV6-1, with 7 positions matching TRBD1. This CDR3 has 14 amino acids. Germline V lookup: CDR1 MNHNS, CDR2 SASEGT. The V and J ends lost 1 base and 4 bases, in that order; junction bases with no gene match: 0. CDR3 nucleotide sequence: TGTGCCAGCAGTGAAGGGGACAGTAATGAAAAACTGTTTTTT. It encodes CASSEGDSNEKLFF.

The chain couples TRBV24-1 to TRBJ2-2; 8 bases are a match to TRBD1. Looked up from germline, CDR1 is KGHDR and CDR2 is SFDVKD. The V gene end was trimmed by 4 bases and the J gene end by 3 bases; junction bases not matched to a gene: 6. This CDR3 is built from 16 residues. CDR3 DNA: TGTGCCACCAGTGACGGGGGACAGGAATACACCGGGGAGCTGTTTTTT. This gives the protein CATSDGGQEYTGELFF.

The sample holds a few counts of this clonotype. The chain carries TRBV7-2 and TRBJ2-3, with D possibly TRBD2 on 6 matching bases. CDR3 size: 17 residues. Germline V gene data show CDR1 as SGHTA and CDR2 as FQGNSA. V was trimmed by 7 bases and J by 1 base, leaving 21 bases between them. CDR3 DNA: TGTGCCAGCACCCGTCGGGGGAAAAGGCTTGGCACAGATACGCAGTATTTT. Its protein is CASTRRGKRLGTDTQYF. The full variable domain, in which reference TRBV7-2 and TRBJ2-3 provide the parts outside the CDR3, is GAGVSQSPSNKVTEKGKDVELRCDPISGHTALYWYRQSLGQGLEFLIYFQGNSAPDKSGLPSDRFSAERTGGSVSTLTIQRTQQEDSAVYLCASTRRGKRLGTDTQYFGPGTRLTVL.

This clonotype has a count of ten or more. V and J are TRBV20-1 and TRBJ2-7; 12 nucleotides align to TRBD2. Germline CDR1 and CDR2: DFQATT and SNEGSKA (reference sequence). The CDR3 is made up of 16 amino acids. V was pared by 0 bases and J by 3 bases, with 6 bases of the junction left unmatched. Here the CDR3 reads CSARDLAGGTIYEQYF. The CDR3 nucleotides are TGCAGTGCTAGAGACCTAGCGGGGGGGACGATCTACGAGCAGTACTTC.

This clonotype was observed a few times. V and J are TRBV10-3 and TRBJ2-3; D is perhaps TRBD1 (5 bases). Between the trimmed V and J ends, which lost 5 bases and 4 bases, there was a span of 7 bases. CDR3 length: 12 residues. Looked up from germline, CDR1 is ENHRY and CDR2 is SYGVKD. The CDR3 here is CAISLGADTQYF. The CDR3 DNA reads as TGTGCCATCAGTCTAGGGGCAGATACGCAGTATTTT.

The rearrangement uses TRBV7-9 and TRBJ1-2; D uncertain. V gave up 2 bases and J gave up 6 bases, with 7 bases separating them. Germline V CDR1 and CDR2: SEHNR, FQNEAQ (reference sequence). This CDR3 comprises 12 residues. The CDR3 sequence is CASSLLENGYTF. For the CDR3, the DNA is TGTGCCAGCAGCTTACTAGAAAATGGCTACACCTTC.

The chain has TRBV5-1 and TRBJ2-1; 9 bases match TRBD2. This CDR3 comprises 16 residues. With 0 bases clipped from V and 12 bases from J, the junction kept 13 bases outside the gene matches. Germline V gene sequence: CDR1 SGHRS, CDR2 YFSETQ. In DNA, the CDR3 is TGCGCCAGCAGCTTGGCCCAGCGGGGGGCCCTACTACGGCAGTTCTTC. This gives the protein CASSLAQRGALLRQFF.

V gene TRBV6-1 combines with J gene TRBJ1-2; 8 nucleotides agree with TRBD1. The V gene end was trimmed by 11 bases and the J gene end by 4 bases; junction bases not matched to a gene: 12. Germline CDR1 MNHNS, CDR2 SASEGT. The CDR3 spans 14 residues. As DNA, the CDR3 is TGTGCCGTAACCGGGACAGGCAGAAGCTATGGCTACACCTTC. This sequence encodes CAVTGTGRSYGYTF.

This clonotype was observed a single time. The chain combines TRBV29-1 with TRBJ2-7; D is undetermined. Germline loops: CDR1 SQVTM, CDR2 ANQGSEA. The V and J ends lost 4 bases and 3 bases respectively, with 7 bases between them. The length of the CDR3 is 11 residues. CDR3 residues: CSVAENYEQYF. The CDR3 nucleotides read TGCAGCGTTGCTGAGAACTACGAGCAGTACTTC.

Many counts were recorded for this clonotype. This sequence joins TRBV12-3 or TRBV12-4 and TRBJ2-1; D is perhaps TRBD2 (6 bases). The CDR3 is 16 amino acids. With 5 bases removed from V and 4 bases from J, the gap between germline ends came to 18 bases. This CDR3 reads CASSGGWAGGYNEQFF. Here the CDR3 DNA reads TGTGCCAGCAGTGGAGGGTGGGCCGGCGGGTACAATGAGCAGTTCTTC.

The CDR3 loop is CASSEALSTKQFF. CDR3 bases: TGTGCCAGCAGTGAAGCCTTGAGCACAAAGCAGTTCTTC. The chain is built from TRBV6-1 and TRBJ2-1; D unclear. This CDR3 has 13 residues. Germline CDR1 reads MNHNS; CDR2 reads SASEGT. Trimming stripped 0 bases from V and 11 bases from J, with 11 bases between.

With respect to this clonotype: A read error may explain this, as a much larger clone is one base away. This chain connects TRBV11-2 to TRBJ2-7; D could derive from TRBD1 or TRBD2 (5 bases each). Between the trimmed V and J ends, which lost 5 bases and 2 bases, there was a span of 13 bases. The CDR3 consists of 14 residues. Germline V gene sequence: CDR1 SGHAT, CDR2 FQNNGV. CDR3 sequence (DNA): TGTGCCAGCAGCGCGGACGGGGCAACCTACGAGCAGTACTTC. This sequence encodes CASSADGATYEQYF.

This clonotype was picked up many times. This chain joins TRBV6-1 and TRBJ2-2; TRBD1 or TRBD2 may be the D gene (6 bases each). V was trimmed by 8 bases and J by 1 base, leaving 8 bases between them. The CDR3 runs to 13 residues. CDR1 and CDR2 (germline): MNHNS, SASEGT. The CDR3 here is CASGGGNTGELFF. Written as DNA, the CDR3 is TGTGCCAGCGGAGGGGGGAACACCGGGGAGCTGTTTTTT.

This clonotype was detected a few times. CDR3 coding DNA: TGTGCCACCAGCAGCCTCACAGGAGGGGGCAGGAACACCATATATTTT. Protein sequence: CATSSLTGGGRNTIYF. This chain links TRBV15 with TRBJ1-3; TRBD1 matches 7 bases. V was pared by 3 bases and J by 7 bases, with 12 bases of the junction left unmatched. Germline lookup yields CDR1 LNHNV and CDR2 YYDKDF (reference sequence). The CDR3 contains 16 residues.

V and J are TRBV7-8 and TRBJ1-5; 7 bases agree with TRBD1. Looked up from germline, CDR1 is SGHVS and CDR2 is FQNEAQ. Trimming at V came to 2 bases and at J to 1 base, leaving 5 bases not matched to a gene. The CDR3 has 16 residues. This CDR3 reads CASSLPGQTSNQPQHF. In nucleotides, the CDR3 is TGTGCCAGCAGCTTACCGGGACAGACGAGCAATCAGCCCCAGCATTTT.

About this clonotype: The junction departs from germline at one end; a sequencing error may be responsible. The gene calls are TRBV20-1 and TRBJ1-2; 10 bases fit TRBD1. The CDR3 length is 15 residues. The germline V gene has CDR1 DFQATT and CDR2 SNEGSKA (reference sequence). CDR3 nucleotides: TGCGGTGCTAGAGGTCGGGACAGGGGTCCCTATGGCTACACCTTC. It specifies CGARGRDRGPYGYTF.

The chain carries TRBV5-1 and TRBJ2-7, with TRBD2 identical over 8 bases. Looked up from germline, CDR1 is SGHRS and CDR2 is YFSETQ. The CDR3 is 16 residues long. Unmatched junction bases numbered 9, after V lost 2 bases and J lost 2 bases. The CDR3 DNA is TGCGCCAGCAGCTTTAGGCGGGAGGCGCAACCCTACGAGCAGTACTTC. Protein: CASSFRREAQPYEQYF. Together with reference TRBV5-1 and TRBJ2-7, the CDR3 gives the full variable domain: KAGVTQTPRYLIKTRGQQVTLSCSPISGHRSVSWYQQTPGQGLQFLFEYFSETQRNKGNFPGRFSGRQFSNSRSEMNVSTLELGDSALYLCASSFRREAQPYEQYFGPGTRLTVT.

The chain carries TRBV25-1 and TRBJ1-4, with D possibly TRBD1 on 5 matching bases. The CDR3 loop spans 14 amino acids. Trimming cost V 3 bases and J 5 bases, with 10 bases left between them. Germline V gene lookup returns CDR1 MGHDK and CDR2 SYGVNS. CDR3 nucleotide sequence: TGTGCCAGCAGTGACGGGACGGGAAATGAAAAACTGTTTTTT. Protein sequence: CASSDGTGNEKLFF.

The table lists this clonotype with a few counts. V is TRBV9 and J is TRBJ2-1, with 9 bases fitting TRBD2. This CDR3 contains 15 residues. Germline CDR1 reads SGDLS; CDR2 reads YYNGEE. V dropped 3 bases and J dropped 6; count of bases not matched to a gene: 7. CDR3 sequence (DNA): TGTGCCAGCAGCGGTAGCGGGAGTTTTTCCAATGAGCAGTTCTTC. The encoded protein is CASSGSGSFSNEQFF.

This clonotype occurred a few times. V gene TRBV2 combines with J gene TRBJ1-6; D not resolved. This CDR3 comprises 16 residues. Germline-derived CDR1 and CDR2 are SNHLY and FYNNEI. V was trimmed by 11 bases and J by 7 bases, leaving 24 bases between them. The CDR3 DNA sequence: TGTGCCGCCCGCACACAAAGGGTACGTGAAAATTCACCCCTCCACTTT. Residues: CAARTQRVRENSPLHF. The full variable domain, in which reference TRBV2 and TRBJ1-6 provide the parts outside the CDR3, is EPEVTQTPSHQVTQMGQEVILRCVPISNHLYFYWYRQILGQKVEFLVSFYNNEISEKSEIFDDQFSVERPDGSNFTLKIRSTKLEDSAMYFCAARTQRVRENSPLHFGNGTRLTVT.